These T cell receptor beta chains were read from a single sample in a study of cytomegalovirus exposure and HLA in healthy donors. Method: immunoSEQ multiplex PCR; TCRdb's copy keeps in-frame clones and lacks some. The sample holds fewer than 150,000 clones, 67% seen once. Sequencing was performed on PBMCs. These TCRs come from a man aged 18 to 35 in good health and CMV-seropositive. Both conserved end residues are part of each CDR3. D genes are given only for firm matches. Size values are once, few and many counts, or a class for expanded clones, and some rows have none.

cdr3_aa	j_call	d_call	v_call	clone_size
CASSYSREEQYF	TRBJ2-7	NA	TRBV6-5	NA
CASRLTGPAVDEQFF	TRBJ2-1	NA	TRBV5-1	NA
CASSPTGDYGEAFF	TRBJ1-1	TRBD1	TRBV7-3	NA
CASSGRAGGTDTQYF	TRBJ2-3	TRBD2	TRBV6-5	NA
CASSMGTFYGYTF	TRBJ1-2	NA	TRBV19	NA
CASTRTYGNTIYF	TRBJ1-3	NA	TRBV6-5	NA
CASSYGLSAYEQYF	TRBJ2-7	NA	TRBV6-5	once
CASSLWGGGGKNTEAFF	TRBJ1-1	NA	TRBV28	NA
CASRGYEQYF	TRBJ2-7	NA	TRBV2	NA
CASSIGQGARRYTEAFF	TRBJ1-1	TRBD1	TRBV27	NA
CASSLEVGEAFF	TRBJ1-1	NA	TRBV5-1	NA
CASSPTGIRTTEAFF	TRBJ1-1	NA	TRBV27	NA
CATSWVQTATNEKLFF	TRBJ1-4	NA	TRBV15	NA
CASSLGDYGQETQYF	TRBJ2-5	TRBD2	TRBV5-1	NA
CASSYQGSGNTIYF	TRBJ1-3	NA	TRBV5-6	once
CASSQARGLDEQFF	TRBJ2-1	TRBD1	TRBV4-2	NA
CASRGGADDSPLHF	TRBJ1-6	NA	TRBV6-1	NA